Below, 8 T cell receptor beta chains from the same sample are listed, as sequenced in a study of blood T cell repertoires in COVID-19. Sequencing used immunoSEQ multiplex PCR; TCRdb keeps in-frame clones, though not all of them. The repertoire includes 87,000 or so clones, around 83% of them detected once, and approximately 22% sits in the top ten. The specimen sequenced was peripheral blood. Receptors originate from an elderly woman in a cohort sampled during active or convalescent COVID-19.

As DNA, the CDR3 is TGCAGTGCTACAGGGCGAGAGACCCAGTACTTC. As protein: CSATGRETQYF. This rearrangement joins TRBV20-1 to TRBJ2-5; possible D gene TRBD1, 5 bases. V lost 4 bases and J lost 4, with 7 bases in between. This CDR3 is 11 amino acids long. Per germline, CDR1 DFQATT and CDR2 SNEGSKA (reference sequence).

The J gene is TRBJ2-3, the V gene TRBV3-1 (or the pseudogene TRBV3-2); 11 bases line up with TRBD2. The germline CDR1 and CDR2 sequences are LGHDT and YNNKEL (reference sequence). V dropped 4 bases and J dropped 3; count of bases not matched to a gene: 6. The length of the CDR3 is 16 residues. As DNA, the CDR3 is TGTGCCAGCAGCCTACGACTAGCGGGAAGGACAGATACGCAGTATTTT. It translates to CASSLRLAGRTDTQYF.

This chain links TRBV7-2 with TRBJ1-1; 7 positions match TRBD1. J lost 7 bases, V lost 5 bases, and 7 bases had no gene match. The germline V gene has CDR1 SGHTA and CDR2 FQGNSA. The CDR3 covers 13 residues. The CDR3 nucleotides read TGTGCCAGCAGCCCCGACAGGGTTGGTGAAGCTTTCTTT. Translating it yields CASSPDRVGEAFF.

CDR3 nucleotides: TGTGCCAGCAGCTTAGTAATGGACGGTGGGAGAACAGATACGCAGTATTTT. As protein: CASSLVMDGGRTDTQYF. The gene calls are TRBV7-8 and TRBJ2-3, with D possibly TRBD2 on 5 matching bases. V lost 1 base to trimming and J lost 3 bases, with 17 bases between them. Per germline, CDR1 SGHVS and CDR2 FQNEAQ. The CDR3 totals 17 residues. The full variable domain, rest sourced from reference TRBV7-8 and TRBJ2-3, is GAGVSQSPRYKVAKRGQDVALRCDPISGHVSLFWYQQALGQGPEFLTYFQNEAQLDKSGLPSDRFFAERPEGSVSTLKIQRTQQEDSAVYLCASSLVMDGGRTDTQYFGPGTRLTVL.

The rearrangement joins TRBV3-1 (or the pseudogene TRBV3-2) to TRBJ1-2; TRBD1 aligns across 8 bases. The J segment lost 4 bases and the V segment lost 4 bases, leaving 2 bases of the junction unmatched. CDR1 LGHDT and CDR2 YNNKEL come from the germline V gene (reference sequence). This CDR3 is built from 13 residues. CDR3 region: CASSPDRVYGYTF. For the CDR3, the DNA is TGTGCCAGCAGCCCGGACAGGGTCTATGGCTACACCTTC.

This chain links TRBV5-4 with TRBJ2-7; D is uncertain. This CDR3 is 13 amino acids long. Germline V gene data show CDR1 as SGHNT and CDR2 as YYREEE (reference sequence). Trimming shortened V by 0 bases and J by 3 bases, and 7 bases separated the two germline ends. For the CDR3, the DNA is TGTGCCAGCAGCTTGGGAGAAATCTACGAGCAGTACTTC. Translating gives CASSLGEIYEQYF.

This clone was recorded once. The chain joins TRBV7-2 to TRBJ1-5, with 9 bases aligning to TRBD1. The CDR3 loop spans 15 amino acids. Germline CDR1 is SGHTA and CDR2 is FQGNSA. After removal of 4 bases from V and 2 bases from J, the junction contained 3 bases not matched to a gene. The CDR3 loop is CASSSQGAGNQPQHF. The CDR3, as DNA: TGTGCCAGCAGCTCACAGGGGGCGGGCAATCAGCCCCAGCATTTT.

The CDR3 DNA sequence: TGTGCCAGCAGCCCCCGGACAGGGAGTAATGGCTACACCTTC. Translation: CASSPRTGSNGYTF. The chain carries TRBV11-2 and TRBJ1-2, with 8 bases identical to TRBD1. The ends lost 5 bases at V and 6 bases at J; junction bases unmatched: 8. This CDR3 is 14 amino acids long. Germline V gene lookup returns CDR1 SGHAT and CDR2 FQNNGV.